This T cell receptor (beta chain) was found in a study of blood T cell dynamics during melanoma immunotherapy. Points from the study as a whole: The study could not tell melanoma-specific clones from general immune activation. Unlike progressors, later disease-control patients had W3 repertoires gaining clonality or diversity.

Regarding this clone: Its matching antigen is unknown.

The time point: week 3, after first cycle of checkpoint inhibitor. Sampling occurred pretreatment (T0) and at week 3 (W3), after cycle one of checkpoint blockade. No patient had earlier systemic cancer treatment, concurrent immunosuppressants, or another active cancer. Germline CDR1 and CDR2: SGHVS and FQNEAQ. The CDR3 is 15 amino acids. V shed 1 base and J shed 7 bases, with 14 bases lying between them. The repertoire was sequenced with immunoSEQ multiplex PCR; TCRdb's copy has only in-frame clones and lacks some. The sample consists of 6,500 to 10,000 clones, 70% to 90% of them appearing once. Sequences were derived from blood, sampled from a patient treated with checkpoint blockade. V usage is TRBV7-8 and J usage is TRBJ2-1; possible D gene TRBD2, 5 bases. The receptor was isolated from a human donor with melanoma. Written as DNA, the CDR3 is TGTGCCAGCAGCTTAGTTCCGGCGGGCCCTAATGAGCAGTTCTTC. Translation: CASSLVPAGPNEQFF.